This TCR beta chain is drawn from a study of Graves' ophthalmopathy and Graves' hyperthyroidism. Study findings and constraints: A 13-signature model separated ophthalmopathy from stable hyperthyroidism, 87.88% sensitivity, 81.08% specificity. Ophthalmopathy progression cases were predicted by the model with 70.59% sensitivity and almost 75% specificity.

On this clonotype: Antigen: not known.

Every ophthalmopathy donor presented moderate-to-severe activity, CAS ≥3, NOSPECS ≥4 and duration under 3 months. PBMCs came from 10 ml of fresh peripheral blood. RNA served as the template for amplifying TCR beta CDR3 regions. First-round RT-PCR used HTBI primers; second-round multiplex PCR followed. TCRdb ran MiXCR on the multiplex PCR reads and lists one entry per CDR3 protein. The table includes hundreds of thousands of distinct CDR3 sequences, around 45% detected once. Germline V lookup: CDR1 LGHDT, CDR2 YNNKEL (reference sequence). This CDR3 comprises 12 residues. Between the trimmed V and J ends, which lost 0 bases and 6 bases, there was a span of 6 bases.

This clonotype was obtained from an adult man with Graves' ophthalmopathy. Sequences were obtained from peripheral blood. The chain recombines TRBV3-1 with TRBJ2-7; D gene ambiguous. In nucleotides, the CDR3 is TGTGCCAGCAGCCAAGATTGGAGCGAGCAGTACTTC. Translated: CASSQDWSEQYF.